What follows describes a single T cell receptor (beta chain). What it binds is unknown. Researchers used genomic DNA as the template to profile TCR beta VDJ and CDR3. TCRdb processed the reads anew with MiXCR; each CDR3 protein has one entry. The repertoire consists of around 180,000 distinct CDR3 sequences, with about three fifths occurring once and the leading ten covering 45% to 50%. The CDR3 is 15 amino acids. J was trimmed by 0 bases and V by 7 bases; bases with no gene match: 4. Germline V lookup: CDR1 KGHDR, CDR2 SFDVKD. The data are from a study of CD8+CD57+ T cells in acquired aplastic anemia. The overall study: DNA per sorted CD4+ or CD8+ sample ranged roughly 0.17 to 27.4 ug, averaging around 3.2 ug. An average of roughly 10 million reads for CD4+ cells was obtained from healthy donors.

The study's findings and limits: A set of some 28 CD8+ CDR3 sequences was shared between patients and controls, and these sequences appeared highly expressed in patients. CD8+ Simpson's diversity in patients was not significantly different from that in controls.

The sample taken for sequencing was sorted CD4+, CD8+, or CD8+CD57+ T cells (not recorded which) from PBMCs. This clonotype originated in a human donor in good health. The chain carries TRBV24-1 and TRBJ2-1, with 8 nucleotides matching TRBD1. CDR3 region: CATSARGRSYNEQFF. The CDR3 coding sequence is TGTGCCACCAGCGCCAGGGGGCGCTCCTACAATGAGCAGTTCTTC.